The source of this T cell receptor (beta chain) is a study of cytomegalovirus exposure and HLA in healthy donors. The CDR3 runs to 14 residues. V was pared by 5 bases and J by 7 bases, with 9 bases of the junction left unmatched. Per germline, CDR1 LGHNA and CDR2 YNFKEQ. The PCR employed 60 Vbeta primers together with 13 Jbeta primers. The repertoire was sequenced with immunoSEQ multiplex PCR; TCRdb's copy has only in-frame clones and lacks some. This sample yields 110,000 to 150,000 clones, of which around four fifths are seen a single time; approximately 3% belongs to the top ten. General observations from the study: More clonal expansion characterized HLA-associated TCR beta chains than equally common others in a later analysis.

About this clone: Its antigen is unknown.

The sequencing sample was made of PBMCs. This clonotype was sampled from a male donor in good health and CMV-seronegative. V usage is TRBV4-2 and J usage is TRBJ2-7; 9 bases are shared with TRBD1. In DNA form, the CDR3 reads TGTGCCAGCAGCTTTGCCGGGACAGGGCAGGAGCAGTACTTC. As protein: CASSFAGTGQEQYF.